The rows below give T cell receptor beta chains drawn from one sample of a study of OX40 agonist ivuxolimab in advanced cancers. Libraries were prepared by immunoSEQ multiplex PCR; TCRdb keeps only in-frame clonotypes and omits some of them. The table lists 30,000 to 35,000 clones, 70% to 85% of them singletons. The material sequenced was CD4+ or CD8+ T cells sorted from blood, taken in a trial of the OX40 agonist ivuxolimab. These receptors originate from an adult with an advanced solid tumor such as melanoma, head and neck, liver or kidney cancer. Each CDR3 is given with its conserved first and last residue. D genes are given only for firm matches. Rows give clone size only sometimes, using once, few, many, or a class for an expanded clone.

size: .; D: .; J: TRBJ1-1; V: TRBV28; CDR3: CASSPRGVGNTEAFF; DNA: TGTGCCAGCAGTCCTAGGGGCGTCGGGAACACTGAAGCTTTCTTT
size: .; D: .; J: TRBJ2-5; V: TRBV19; CDR3: CASSSRGAEQETQYF; DNA: TGTGCCAGTAGTTCGCGGGGTGCCGAGCAAGAGACCCAGTACTTC
size: .; D: TRBD1; J: TRBJ1-2; V: TRBV28; CDR3: CASSRGPARNYGYTF; DNA: TGTGCCAGCAGCAGGGGGCCTGCGAGGAACTATGGCTACACCTTC
size: few; D: .; J: TRBJ2-2; V: TRBV27; CDR3: CASSSDNPITATGELFF; DNA: TGTGCCAGCAGTTCCGATAATCCGATCACCGCCACCGGGGAGCTGTTTTTT
size: once; D: .; J: TRBJ2-1; V: TRBV5-6; CDR3: CASSLAVGHNEQFF; DNA: TGTGCCAGCAGCTTGGCAGTGGGCCACAATGAGCAGTTCTTC
size: .; D: .; J: TRBJ2-3; V: TRBV7-9; CDR3: CASSPLRGHSTDTQYF; DNA: TGTGCCAGCAGCCCCCTCAGGGGCCATAGCACAGATACGCAGTATTTT
size: .; D: .; J: TRBJ2-3; V: TRBV6-4; CDR3: CASSFYGGNTDTQYF; DNA: TGTGCCAGCAGTTTCTATGGGGGGAATACAGATACGCAGTATTTT
size: .; D: .; J: TRBJ2-7; V: TRBV5-1; CDR3: CASSGTASYEQYF; DNA: TGCGCCAGCAGCGGAACCGCCTCCTACGAGCAGTACTTC
size: .; D: .; J: TRBJ2-5; V: TRBV5-1; CDR3: CASSFGGLQETQYF; DNA: TGCGCCAGCAGCTTCGGCGGCCTGCAAGAGACCCAGTACTTC
size: .; D: TRBD1; J: TRBJ1-1; V: TRBV2; CDR3: CASSSISQGAGAEAFF; DNA: TGTGCCAGCAGTTCGATTTCACAGGGGGCGGGGGCTGAAGCTTTCTTT
size: .; D: .; J: TRBJ1-1; V: TRBV9; CDR3: CASSAQNSNTEAFF; DNA: TGTGCCAGCAGCGCCCAGAATTCGAACACTGAAGCTTTCTTT
size: .; D: .; J: TRBJ1-2; V: TRBV21-1; CDR3: CASSTRQVANYGYTF; DNA: TGTGCCAGCAGCACCAGACAGGTAGCTAACTATGGCTACACCTTC
size: .; D: .; J: TRBJ2-3; V: TRBV27; CDR3: CASTLPPDTQYF; DNA: TGTGCCAGCACCCTTCCCCCAGATACGCAGTATTTT
size: .; D: .; J: TRBJ2-2; V: TRBV27; CDR3: CASSFPYTGELFF; DNA: TGTGCCAGCAGTTTCCCCTACACCGGGGAGCTGTTTTTT
size: .; D: TRBD2; J: TRBJ2-3; V: TRBV19; CDR3: CASSIGAGGDTQYF; DNA: TGTGCCAGTAGTATCGGAGCGGGGGGAGATACGCAGTATTTT
size: .; D: TRBD1; J: TRBJ1-2; V: TRBV7-2; CDR3: CASSYLSGGYYGYTF; DNA: TGTGCCAGCAGCTATCTATCAGGGGGGTACTATGGCTACACCTTC
size: few; D: .; J: TRBJ1-6; V: TRBV6-1; CDR3: CASSERGLDSPLHF; DNA: TGTGCCAGCAGTGAGCGAGGCCTTGACTCACCCCTCCACTTT
size: .; D: .; J: TRBJ1-3; V: TRBV5-5; CDR3: CASSLVTHGNTIYF; DNA: TGTGCCAGCAGCTTGGTGACGCACGGAAACACCATATATTTT
size: once; D: TRBD1; J: TRBJ1-2; V: TRBV25-1; CDR3: CASSVRDRDGYTF; DNA: TGTGCCAGCAGTGTCCGGGACAGGGACGGCTACACCTTC
size: .; D: .; J: TRBJ1-2; V: TRBV6-1; CDR3: CASSEGGAYGYTF; DNA: TGTGCCAGCAGTGAAGGGGGGGCCTATGGCTACACCTTC
size: few; D: .; J: TRBJ1-2; V: TRBV19; CDR3: CASSIGAAGYTF; DNA: TGTGCCAGTAGTATAGGGGCGGCTGGCTACACCTTC
size: few; D: TRBD2; J: TRBJ2-7; V: TRBV19; CDR3: CASSITGGSYEQYF; DNA: TGTGCCAGTAGTATCACGGGGGGCTCCTACGAGCAGTACTTC
size: .; D: TRBD1; J: TRBJ1-1; V: TRBV6-5; CDR3: CASSRTGGGGAFF; DNA: TGTGCCAGCAGTCGGACAGGGGGCGGAGGAGCTTTCTTT
size: .; D: TRBD1; J: TRBJ2-7; V: TRBV4-1; CDR3: CASSSGSTFWDSVSYEQYF; DNA: TGCGCCAGCAGTTCGGGATCGACCTTTTGGGACAGCGTCTCCTACGAGCAGTACTTC
size: .; D: TRBD1; J: TRBJ1-4; V: TRBV5-7; CDR3: CASSPVGQPLATNEKLFF; DNA: TGTGCCAGCAGCCCCGTGGGACAGCCCCTTGCAACTAATGAAAAACTGTTTTTT
size: .; D: TRBD1; J: TRBJ2-7; V: TRBV7-6; CDR3: CASSPQGANHEQYF; DNA: TGTGCCAGCAGCCCACAGGGGGCGAACCACGAGCAGTACTTC
size: .; D: .; J: TRBJ2-5; V: TRBV7-8; CDR3: CASSLGGGGPQETQYF; DNA: TGTGCCAGCAGCTTAGGGGGAGGGGGACCTCAAGAGACCCAGTACTTC
size: .; D: .; J: TRBJ1-2; V: TRBV6-1; CDR3: CASSEPGYGYTF; DNA: TGTGCCAGCAGTGAACCGGGCTATGGCTACACCTTC
size: .; D: .; J: TRBJ1-2; V: TRBV4-1; CDR3: CASSQAGVGNYGYTF; DNA: TGCGCCAGCAGCCAAGCAGGGGTCGGAAACTATGGCTACACCTTC
size: .; D: TRBD2; J: TRBJ2-3; V: TRBV5-4; CDR3: CASSAKRGLADTQYF; DNA: TGTGCCAGCAGCGCCAAGCGGGGGCTCGCAGATACGCAGTATTTT
size: .; D: .; J: TRBJ1-2; V: TRBV6-5; CDR3: CASSYGQNYGYTF; DNA: TGTGCCAGCAGTTACGGGCAGAACTATGGCTACACCTTC
size: once; D: TRBD2; J: TRBJ2-3; V: TRBV28; CDR3: CASSLFGRVGTSSTDTQYF; DNA: TGTGCCAGCAGTTTATTTGGGAGGGTTGGGACTAGTTCCACAGATACGCAGTATTTT
size: .; D: TRBD1; J: TRBJ2-4; V: TRBV2; CDR3: CASSERTGKNIQYF; DNA: TGTGCCAGCAGTGAAAGGACAGGGAAAAACATTCAGTACTTC
size: .; D: .; J: TRBJ1-2; V: TRBV18; CDR3: CASSPATDAGYTF; DNA: TGTGCCAGCTCACCAGCGACAGACGCGGGCTACACCTTC
size: .; D: .; J: TRBJ1-5; V: TRBV10-3; CDR3: CAISVDSNQPQHF; DNA: TGTGCCATCAGTGTAGATAGCAATCAGCCCCAGCATTTT
size: medium-sized; D: TRBD1; J: TRBJ1-1; V: TRBV4-1; CDR3: CASSQAGGMNTEAFF; DNA: TGCGCCAGCAGCCAAGCAGGGGGGATGAACACTGAAGCTTTCTTT
size: few; D: TRBD1; J: TRBJ1-1; V: TRBV28; CDR3: CASRRDRGLVNTEAFF; DNA: TGTGCCAGCAGGAGGGACAGGGGATTGGTCAACACTGAAGCTTTCTTT
size: .; D: TRBD2; J: TRBJ2-1; V: TRBV10-1; CDR3: CASSGSRGAYNEQFF; DNA: TGCGCCAGCAGTGGCTCGCGGGGGGCGTACAATGAGCAGTTCTTC
size: .; D: .; J: TRBJ1-6; V: TRBV7-8; CDR3: CASSLWEGEPLHF; DNA: TGTGCCAGCAGCTTATGGGAGGGAGAACCCCTCCACTTT
size: .; D: .; J: TRBJ2-4; V: TRBV7-9; CDR3: CASSLASGVAKNIQYF; DNA: TGTGCCAGCAGCCTAGCATCTGGGGTAGCCAAAAACATTCAGTACTTC
size: .; D: .; J: TRBJ1-4; V: TRBV14; CDR3: CASSPLSDRATNEKLFF; DNA: TGTGCCAGCAGCCCCCTTTCTGACAGAGCAACTAATGAAAAACTGTTTTTT
size: .; D: TRBD1; J: TRBJ2-2; V: TRBV6-4; CDR3: CASSSDGTGDTGELFF; DNA: TGTGCCAGCAGTTCCGACGGGACAGGGGACACCGGGGAGCTGTTTTTT
size: .; D: .; J: TRBJ1-2; V: TRBV6-5; CDR3: CASSYSPIFYGYTF; DNA: TGTGCCAGCAGTTACTCCCCAATCTTCTATGGCTACACCTTC
size: .; D: .; J: TRBJ1-5; V: TRBV19; CDR3: CASRRTAHQPQHF; DNA: TGTGCCAGTCGTCGGACCGCTCATCAGCCCCAGCATTTT
size: once; D: TRBD1; J: TRBJ2-4; V: TRBV18; CDR3: CASSESGQSSLLAKNIQYF; DNA: TGTGCCAGCTCGGAGTCGGGACAGAGCTCGCTATTAGCCAAAAACATTCAGTACTTC
size: .; D: TRBD2; J: TRBJ2-3; V: TRBV6-5; CDR3: CAGKGGDGTDTQYF; DNA: TGTGCCGGAAAGGGAGGGGATGGCACAGATACGCAGTATTTT
size: .; D: TRBD2; J: TRBJ2-4; V: TRBV11-2; CDR3: CASSLGTSGGITKNIQYF; DNA: TGTGCCAGCAGCTTAGGGACTAGCGGGGGGATTACCAAAAACATTCAGTACTTC
size: few; D: .; J: TRBJ1-2; V: TRBV5-5; CDR3: CASSDHPTGNYGYTF; DNA: TGTGCCAGCAGCGACCACCCTACAGGCAACTATGGCTACACCTTC
size: few; D: TRBD1; J: TRBJ1-6; V: TRBV28; CDR3: CASRGGQGLIGGSPLHF; DNA: TGTGCCAGCAGGGGCGGACAGGGTCTTATTGGAGGATCACCCCTCCACTTT
size: .; D: .; J: TRBJ2-7; V: TRBV6-5; CDR3: CASSYSKGYEQYF; DNA: TGTGCCAGCAGTTACTCGAAGGGCTACGAGCAGTACTTC
size: .; D: .; J: TRBJ1-1; V: TRBV5-4; CDR3: CASRTGNMNTEAFF; DNA: TGTGCCAGCAGGACGGGTAACATGAACACTGAAGCTTTCTTT
size: .; D: TRBD1; J: TRBJ2-1; V: TRBV28; CDR3: CASRPTPGQGSYNEQFF; DNA: TGTGCCAGCAGACCCACTCCGGGACAGGGCTCCTACAATGAGCAGTTCTTC
size: .; D: .; J: TRBJ2-7; V: TRBV28; CDR3: CASSPLSYEQYF; DNA: TGTGCCAGCAGCCCTCTTTCTTACGAGCAGTACTTC
size: .; D: .; J: TRBJ1-5; V: TRBV7-9; CDR3: CASSAQGSQPQHF; DNA: TGTGCCAGCAGCGCTCAGGGTAGTCAGCCCCAGCATTTT
size: .; D: .; J: TRBJ1-1; V: TRBV5-1; CDR3: CASSLQVTNTEAFF; DNA: TGCGCCAGCAGCTTGCAGGTGACAAACACTGAAGCTTTCTTT